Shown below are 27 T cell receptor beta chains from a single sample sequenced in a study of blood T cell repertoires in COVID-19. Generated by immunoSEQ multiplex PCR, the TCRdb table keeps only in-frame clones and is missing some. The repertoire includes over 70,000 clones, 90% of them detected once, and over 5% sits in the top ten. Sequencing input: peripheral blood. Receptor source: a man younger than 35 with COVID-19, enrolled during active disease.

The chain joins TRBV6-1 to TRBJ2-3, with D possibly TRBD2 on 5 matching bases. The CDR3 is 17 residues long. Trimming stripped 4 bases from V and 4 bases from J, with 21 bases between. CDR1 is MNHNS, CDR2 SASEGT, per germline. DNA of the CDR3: TGTGCCAGCAGTGGCATTTTTAGCGTGAGCCTCCCAGATACGCAGTATTTT. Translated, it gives CASSGIFSVSLPDTQYF.

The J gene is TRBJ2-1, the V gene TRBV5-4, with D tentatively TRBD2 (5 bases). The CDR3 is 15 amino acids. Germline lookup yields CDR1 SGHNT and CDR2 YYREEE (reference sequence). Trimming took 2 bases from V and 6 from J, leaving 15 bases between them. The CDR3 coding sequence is TGTGCCAGCAGCTTCCCTAGCACTACTTTCAATGAGCAGTTCTTC. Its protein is CASSFPSTTFNEQFF.

The CDR3 nucleotides are TGTGCCAGCAGTTTACCTACCGGACTAGCGGGAGAGACCCAGTACTTC. Its translation: CASSLPTGLAGETQYF. The gene calls are TRBV28 and TRBJ2-5; 11 nucleotides agree with TRBD2. The CDR3 loop spans 16 amino acids. V lost 2 bases and J lost 4; bases outside the gene matches: 6. The V gene's germline CDR1 is MDHEN and CDR2 SYDVKM.

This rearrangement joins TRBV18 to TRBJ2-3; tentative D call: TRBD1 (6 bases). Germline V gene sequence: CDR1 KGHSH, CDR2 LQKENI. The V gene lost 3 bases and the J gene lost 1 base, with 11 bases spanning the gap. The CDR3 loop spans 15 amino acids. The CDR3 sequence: CASSPRQVRTDTQYF. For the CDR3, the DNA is TGTGCCAGCTCACCCCGACAGGTCCGCACAGATACGCAGTATTTT.

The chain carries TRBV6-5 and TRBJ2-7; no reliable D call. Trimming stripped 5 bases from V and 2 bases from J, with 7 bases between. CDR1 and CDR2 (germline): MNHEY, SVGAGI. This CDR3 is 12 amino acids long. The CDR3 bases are TGTGCCAGCAGTCGAACACCCTACGAGCAGTACTTC. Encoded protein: CASSRTPYEQYF.

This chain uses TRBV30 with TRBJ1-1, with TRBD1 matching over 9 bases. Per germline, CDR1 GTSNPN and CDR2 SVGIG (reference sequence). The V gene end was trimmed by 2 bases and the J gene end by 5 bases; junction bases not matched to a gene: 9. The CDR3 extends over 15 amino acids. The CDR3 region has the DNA TGTGCCTGGAGTTGGTGGGAGACAGGGGGAACTGAAGCTTTCTTT. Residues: CAWSWWETGGTEAFF.

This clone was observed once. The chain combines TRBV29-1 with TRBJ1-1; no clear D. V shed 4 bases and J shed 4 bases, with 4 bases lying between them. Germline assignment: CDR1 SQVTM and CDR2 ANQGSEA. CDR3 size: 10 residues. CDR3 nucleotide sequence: TGCAGCGTTGTCGGCACTGAAGCTTTCTTT. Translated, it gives CSVVGTEAFF.

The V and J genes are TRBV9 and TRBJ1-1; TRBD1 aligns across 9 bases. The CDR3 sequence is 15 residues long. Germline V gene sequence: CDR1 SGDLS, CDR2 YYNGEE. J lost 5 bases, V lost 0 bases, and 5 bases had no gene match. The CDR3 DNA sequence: TGTGCCAGCAGCGTAGAGGGGACAGGGAATACTGAAGCTTTCTTT. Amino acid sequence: CASSVEGTGNTEAFF.

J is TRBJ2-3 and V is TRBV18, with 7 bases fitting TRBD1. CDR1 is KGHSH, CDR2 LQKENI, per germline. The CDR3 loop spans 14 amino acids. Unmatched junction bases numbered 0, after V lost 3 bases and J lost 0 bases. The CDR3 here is CASSPGQSTDTQYF. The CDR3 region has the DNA TGTGCCAGCTCACCGGGACAGAGCACAGATACGCAGTATTTT.

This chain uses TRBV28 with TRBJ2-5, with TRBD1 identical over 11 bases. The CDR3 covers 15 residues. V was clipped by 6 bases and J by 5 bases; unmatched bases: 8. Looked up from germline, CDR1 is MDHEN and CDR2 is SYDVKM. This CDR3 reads CASRLGTGGSETQYF. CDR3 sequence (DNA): TGTGCCAGCAGGTTGGGGACAGGGGGATCGGAGACCCAGTACTTC.

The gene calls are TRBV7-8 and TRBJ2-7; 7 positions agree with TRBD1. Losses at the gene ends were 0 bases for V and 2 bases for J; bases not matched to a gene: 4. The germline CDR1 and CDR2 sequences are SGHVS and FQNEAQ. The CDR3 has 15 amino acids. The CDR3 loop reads CASSLAGQGAYEQYF. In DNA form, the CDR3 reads TGTGCCAGCAGCTTAGCAGGGCAGGGGGCCTACGAGCAGTACTTC.

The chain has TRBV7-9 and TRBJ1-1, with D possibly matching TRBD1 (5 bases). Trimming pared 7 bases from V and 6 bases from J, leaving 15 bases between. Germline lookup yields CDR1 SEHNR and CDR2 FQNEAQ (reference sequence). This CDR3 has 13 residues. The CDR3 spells CASKGRATAEAFF. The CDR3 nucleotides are TGTGCCAGCAAAGGCAGGGCAACGGCTGAAGCTTTCTTT.

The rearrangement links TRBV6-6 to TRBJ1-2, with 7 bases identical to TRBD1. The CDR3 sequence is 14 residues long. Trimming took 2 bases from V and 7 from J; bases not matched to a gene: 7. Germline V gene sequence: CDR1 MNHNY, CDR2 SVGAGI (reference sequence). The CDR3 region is CASSYGGQLAGYTF. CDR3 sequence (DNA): TGTGCCAGCAGTTACGGGGGACAGCTCGCTGGCTACACCTTC.

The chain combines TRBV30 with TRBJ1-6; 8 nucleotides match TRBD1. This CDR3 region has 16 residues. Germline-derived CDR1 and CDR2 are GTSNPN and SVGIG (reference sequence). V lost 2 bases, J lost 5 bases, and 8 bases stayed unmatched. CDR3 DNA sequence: TGTGCCTGGAGTTACCCTGGGACAGGTGATAATTCACCCCTCCACTTT. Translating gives CAWSYPGTGDNSPLHF.

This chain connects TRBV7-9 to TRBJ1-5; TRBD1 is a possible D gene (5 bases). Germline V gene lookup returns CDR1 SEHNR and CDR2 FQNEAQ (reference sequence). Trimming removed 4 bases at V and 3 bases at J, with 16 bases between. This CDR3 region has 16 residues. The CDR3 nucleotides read TGTGCCAGCAGCTCCACCCTGGGCAGGGTCAATCAGCCCCAGCATTTT. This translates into CASSSTLGRVNQPQHF.

CDR3 DNA sequence: TGTGCCAGCAGCCTCACCGGGGTCCGAGGGCAGTTCTTC. The encoded protein is CASSLTGVRGQFF. V usage is TRBV13 and J usage is TRBJ2-1; tentative D call: TRBD2 (5 bases). Per the germline V gene, CDR1 is PRHDT and CDR2 is FYEKMQ (reference sequence). Trimming removed 5 bases from V and 12 bases from J, with 17 bases in between. This CDR3 has 13 residues.

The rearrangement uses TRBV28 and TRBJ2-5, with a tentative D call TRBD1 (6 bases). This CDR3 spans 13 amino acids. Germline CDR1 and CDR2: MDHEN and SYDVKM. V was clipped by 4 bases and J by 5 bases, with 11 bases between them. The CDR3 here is CASSSIDRETQYF. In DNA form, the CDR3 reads TGTGCCAGCAGTTCAATAGACAGGGAGACCCAGTACTTC.

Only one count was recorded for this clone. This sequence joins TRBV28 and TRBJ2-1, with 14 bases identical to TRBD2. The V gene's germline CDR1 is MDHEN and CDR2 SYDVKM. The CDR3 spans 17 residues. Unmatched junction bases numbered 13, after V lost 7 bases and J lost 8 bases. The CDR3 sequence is CASIGTSGSSFGDEQFF. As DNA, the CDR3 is TGTGCCAGCATTGGGACTAGCGGGAGTTCTTTTGGCGATGAGCAGTTCTTC.

The CDR3 sequence: CASGTSNNEQFF. The CDR3 nucleotides are TGTGCCAGTGGGACTAGTAACAATGAGCAGTTCTTC. The J gene is TRBJ2-1, the V gene TRBV25-1; 8 positions agree with TRBD2. This CDR3 is 12 amino acids long. Trimming cost V 9 bases and J 5 bases; bases outside gene matches: 3. In germline, CDR1 is MGHDK, CDR2 SYGVNS.

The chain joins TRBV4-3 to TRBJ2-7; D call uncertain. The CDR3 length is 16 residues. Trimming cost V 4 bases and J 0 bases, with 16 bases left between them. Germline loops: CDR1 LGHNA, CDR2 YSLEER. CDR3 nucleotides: TGCGCCAGCAGCCCAACCATGCGGAAGAGCTCCTACGAGCAGTACTTC. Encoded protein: CASSPTMRKSSYEQYF.

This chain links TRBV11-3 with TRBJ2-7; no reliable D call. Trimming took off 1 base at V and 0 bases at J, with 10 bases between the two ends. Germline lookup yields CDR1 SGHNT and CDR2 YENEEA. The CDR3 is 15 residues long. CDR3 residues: CASSLGAGASYEQYF. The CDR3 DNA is TGTGCCAGCAGCTTAGGGGCCGGTGCCTCCTACGAGCAGTACTTC.

The CDR3 coding sequence is TGCAGCGTTGAACTAGCGGGAAACGAGCAGTACTTC. It is translated as CSVELAGNEQYF. The rearrangement links TRBV29-1 to TRBJ2-7, with 9 nucleotides matching TRBD2. V dropped 2 bases and J dropped 5; count of bases not matched to a gene: 1. The germline V gene has CDR1 SQVTM and CDR2 ANQGSEA. This CDR3 is 12 amino acids long.

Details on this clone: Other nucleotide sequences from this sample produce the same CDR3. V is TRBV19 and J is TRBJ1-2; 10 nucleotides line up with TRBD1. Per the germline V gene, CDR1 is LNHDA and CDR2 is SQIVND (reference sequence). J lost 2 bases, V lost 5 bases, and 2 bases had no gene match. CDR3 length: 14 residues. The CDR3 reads CASSPGQGNYGYTF. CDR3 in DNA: TGTGCCAGTAGTCCGGGACAGGGGAACTATGGCTACACCTTC.

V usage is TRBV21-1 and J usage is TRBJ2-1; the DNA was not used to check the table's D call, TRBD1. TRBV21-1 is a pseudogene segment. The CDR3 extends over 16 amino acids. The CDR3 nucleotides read TGTGCCAGCAGCCCGCGGGGGGACAGGGACTACAATGAGCAGTTCTTC. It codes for CASSPRGDRDYNEQFF.

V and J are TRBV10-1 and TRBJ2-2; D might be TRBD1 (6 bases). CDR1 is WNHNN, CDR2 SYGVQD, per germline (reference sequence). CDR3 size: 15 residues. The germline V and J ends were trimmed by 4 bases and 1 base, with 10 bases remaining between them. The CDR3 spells CASSGTELNTGELFF. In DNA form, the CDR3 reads TGCGCCAGCAGTGGGACAGAACTGAACACCGGGGAGCTGTTTTTT.

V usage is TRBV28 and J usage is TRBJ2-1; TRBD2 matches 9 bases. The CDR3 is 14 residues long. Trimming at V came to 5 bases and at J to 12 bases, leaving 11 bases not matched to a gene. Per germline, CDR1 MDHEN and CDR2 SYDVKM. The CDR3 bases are TGTGCCAGCAGTCCGCTAGCGGGGAACTTCGTGCAGTTCTTC. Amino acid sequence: CASSPLAGNFVQFF. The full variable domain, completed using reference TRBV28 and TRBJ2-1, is DVKVTQSSRYLVKRTGEKVFLECVQDMDHENMFWYRQDPGLGLRLIYFSYDVKMKEKGDIPEGYSVSREKKERFSLILESASTNQTSMYLCASSPLAGNFVQFFGPGTRLTVL.

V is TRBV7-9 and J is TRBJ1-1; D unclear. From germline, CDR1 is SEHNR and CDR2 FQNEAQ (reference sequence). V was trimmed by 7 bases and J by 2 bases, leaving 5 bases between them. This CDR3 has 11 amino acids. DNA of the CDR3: TGTGCCAGCACCCTTAACACTGAAGCTTTCTTT. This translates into CASTLNTEAFF.